Listed below are T cell receptor beta chains from one sample, sequenced in a study of blood T cell repertoires in COVID-19. Method: immunoSEQ multiplex PCR; TCRdb's copy keeps in-frame clones and lacks some. The sample has 100,000 to 150,000 clones; 65% to 90% are singletons. Material: PBMCs or T cells enriched from blood (not recorded which). These receptors all come from a woman aged 50 to 60 who had recovered from COVID-19. The CDR3 runs from the conserved cysteine through the conserved F or W. Fields, in order: J gene, V gene, D gene, clone size, CDR3 protein, CDR3 DNA. D genes are given only for firm matches. Only part of the rows carry a size: once, few, many, or a class if the clone is expanded.

j_gene: TRBJ1-3
v_gene: TRBV18
d_gene: NA
abundance: NA
CDR3aa: CASSPGETGRSGNTIYF
CDR3nt: TGTGCCAGCTCACCAGGCGAGACAGGCCGCTCTGGAAACACCATATATTTT

j_gene: TRBJ2-7
v_gene: TRBV7-2
d_gene: TRBD2
abundance: NA
CDR3aa: CASSFGGSWAGELYEQYF
CDR3nt: TGTGCCAGCAGCTTTGGGGGATCGTGGGCGGGGGAACTCTACGAGCAGTACTTC

j_gene: TRBJ2-7
v_gene: TRBV2
d_gene: TRBD1
abundance: once
CDR3aa: CASSDRDRTYEQYF
CDR3nt: TGTGCCAGCAGTGATCGGGACAGGACTTACGAGCAGTACTTC

j_gene: TRBJ1-3
v_gene: TRBV27
d_gene: NA
abundance: NA
CDR3aa: CASSSTGFSGNTIYF
CDR3nt: TGTGCCAGCAGTTCAACAGGGTTCTCTGGAAACACCATATATTTT

j_gene: TRBJ2-5
v_gene: TRBV6-5
d_gene: TRBD1
abundance: NA
CDR3aa: CASTGQVEETQYF
CDR3nt: TGTGCCAGCACCGGACAGGTGGAAGAGACCCAGTACTTC

j_gene: TRBJ1-1
v_gene: TRBV6-6
d_gene: TRBD1
abundance: NA
CDR3aa: CASSYPPRTGGTEAFF
CDR3nt: TGTGCCAGCAGTTACCCCCCGAGGACAGGGGGCACTGAAGCTTTCTTT

j_gene: TRBJ2-7
v_gene: TRBV2
d_gene: NA
abundance: NA
CDR3aa: CARGGRTYEQYF
CDR3nt: TGTGCCAGGGGGGGGCGAACCTACGAGCAGTACTTC

j_gene: TRBJ1-1
v_gene: TRBV5-8
d_gene: NA
abundance: NA
CDR3aa: CASSGREYGGTEAFF
CDR3nt: TGTGCCAGCAGCGGCCGGGAGTACGGGGGCACTGAAGCTTTCTTT

j_gene: TRBJ1-4
v_gene: TRBV2
d_gene: NA
abundance: NA
CDR3aa: CASYIRANEKLFF
CDR3nt: TGTGCCAGCTACATTCGGGCTAATGAAAAACTGTTTTTT

j_gene: TRBJ1-1
v_gene: TRBV18
d_gene: NA
abundance: NA
CDR3aa: CASSPGGGAEAFF
CDR3nt: TGTGCCAGCTCACCAGGAGGGGGGGCTGAAGCTTTCTTT

j_gene: TRBJ2-3
v_gene: TRBV3-1/TRBV3-2
d_gene: TRBD2
abundance: NA
CDR3aa: CASSQAYAGLAGETSTDTQYF
CDR3nt: TGTGCCAGCAGCCAAGCCTACGCGGGACTAGCGGGGGAGACTAGCACAGATACGCAGTATTTT

j_gene: TRBJ1-6
v_gene: TRBV7-9
d_gene: TRBD1
abundance: NA
CDR3aa: CASSLLDHRGLFSPLHF
CDR3nt: TGTGCCAGCAGCTTATTAGACCACAGGGGGTTATTCTCACCCCTCCACTTT

j_gene: TRBJ2-2
v_gene: TRBV7-2
d_gene: NA
abundance: NA
CDR3aa: CASSLVVGLGGELFF
CDR3nt: TGTGCCAGCAGCTTAGTAGTGGGGCTGGGCGGGGAGCTGTTTTTT

j_gene: TRBJ1-1
v_gene: TRBV10-3
d_gene: NA
abundance: NA
CDR3aa: CAISESGGRTEAFF
CDR3nt: TGTGCCATCAGTGAGTCGGGGGGGCGTACTGAAGCTTTCTTT

j_gene: TRBJ1-1
v_gene: TRBV5-1
d_gene: NA
abundance: NA
CDR3aa: CASSFGATPEAFF
CDR3nt: TGCGCCAGCAGCTTTGGGGCAACACCTGAAGCTTTCTTT

j_gene: TRBJ1-4
v_gene: TRBV19
d_gene: NA
abundance: few
CDR3aa: CASRTDPYEKLFF
CDR3nt: TGTGCCAGTAGGACAGACCCTTATGAAAAACTGTTTTTT

j_gene: TRBJ1-1
v_gene: TRBV6-1
d_gene: TRBD1
abundance: NA
CDR3aa: CASSEAVLRTGLNTEAFF
CDR3nt: TGTGCCAGCAGTGAAGCAGTTTTGAGGACAGGGTTGAACACTGAAGCTTTCTTT

j_gene: TRBJ2-3
v_gene: TRBV2
d_gene: NA
abundance: NA
CDR3aa: CASSEGRSRTDTQYF
CDR3nt: TGTGCCAGCAGTGAAGGCAGGTCTCGCACAGATACGCAGTATTTT

j_gene: TRBJ2-7
v_gene: TRBV11-3
d_gene: TRBD1
abundance: few
CDR3aa: CASSSGTATTYEQYF
CDR3nt: TGTGCCAGCAGCTCCGGGACAGCGACTACCTACGAGCAGTACTTC

j_gene: TRBJ1-6
v_gene: TRBV5-1
d_gene: TRBD1
abundance: few
CDR3aa: CASSYGRGLGSPLHF
CDR3nt: TGCGCCAGCAGCTACGGCAGGGGGCTTGGGTCACCCCTCCACTTT

j_gene: TRBJ1-2
v_gene: TRBV5-4
d_gene: NA
abundance: NA
CDR3aa: CASSSDGGGYGYTF
CDR3nt: TGTGCCAGCAGCTCGGATGGGGGCGGCTATGGCTACACCTTC

j_gene: TRBJ2-7
v_gene: TRBV6-5
d_gene: NA
abundance: NA
CDR3aa: CASSYSGSGNYEQYF
CDR3nt: TGTGCCAGCAGTTACTCCGGGTCAGGGAACTACGAGCAGTACTTC

j_gene: TRBJ2-3
v_gene: TRBV5-5
d_gene: NA
abundance: NA
CDR3aa: CASSLRTEGQYTQYF
CDR3nt: TGTGCCAGCAGCTTGCGGACAGAGGGGCAGTATACGCAGTATTTT

j_gene: TRBJ1-1
v_gene: TRBV12-3/TRBV12-4
d_gene: NA
abundance: NA
CDR3aa: CASSLLWEVAFF
CDR3nt: TGTGCCAGCAGTTTATTATGGGAGGTCGCTTTCTTT

j_gene: TRBJ2-3
v_gene: TRBV4-3
d_gene: NA
abundance: NA
CDR3aa: CASSQEGSGGSTDTQYF
CDR3nt: TGCGCCAGCAGCCAAGAAGGTTCGGGGGGCAGCACAGATACGCAGTATTTT

j_gene: TRBJ2-1
v_gene: TRBV18
d_gene: TRBD2
abundance: NA
CDR3aa: CASSPLREDSLIFF
CDR3nt: TGTGCCAGCTCACCCCTTCGGGAGGACTCGTTAATATTCTTC

j_gene: TRBJ2-7
v_gene: TRBV10-3
d_gene: TRBD1
abundance: NA
CDR3aa: CAISLGQGDEQYF
CDR3nt: TGTGCCATCAGTCTGGGACAGGGGGACGAGCAGTACTTC

j_gene: TRBJ2-2
v_gene: TRBV6-4
d_gene: NA
abundance: NA
CDR3aa: CASSETTRGELFF
CDR3nt: TGTGCCAGCAGTGAGACTACCAGGGGGGAGCTGTTTTTT

j_gene: TRBJ1-3
v_gene: TRBV10-3
d_gene: TRBD1
abundance: NA
CDR3aa: CAISELDRGSGNTIYF
CDR3nt: TGTGCCATCAGTGAGTTAGACAGGGGCTCTGGAAACACCATATATTTT

j_gene: TRBJ1-1
v_gene: TRBV12-3/TRBV12-4
d_gene: NA
abundance: few
CDR3aa: CASSLWGGTEAFF
CDR3nt: TGTGCCAGCAGTTTATGGGGAGGCACTGAAGCTTTCTTT

j_gene: TRBJ1-1
v_gene: TRBV9
d_gene: NA
abundance: once
CDR3aa: CASSVEQQNTEAFF
CDR3nt: TGTGCCAGCAGCGTAGAACAGCAGAACACTGAAGCTTTCTTT

j_gene: TRBJ2-1
v_gene: TRBV29-1
d_gene: TRBD2
abundance: NA
CDR3aa: CSVEDGAGGNEQFF
CDR3nt: TGCAGCGTTGAAGATGGGGCGGGGGGTAATGAGCAGTTCTTC

j_gene: TRBJ1-2
v_gene: TRBV2
d_gene: NA
abundance: NA
CDR3aa: CASSAQGNGYTF
CDR3nt: TGTGCCAGCAGTGCTCAGGGAAATGGCTACACCTTC

j_gene: TRBJ1-3
v_gene: TRBV9
d_gene: NA
abundance: NA
CDR3aa: CASSVALTGNTIYF
CDR3nt: TGTGCCAGCAGCGTTGCGTTGACTGGAAACACCATATATTTT

j_gene: TRBJ1-6
v_gene: TRBV4-1
d_gene: TRBD1
abundance: NA
CDR3aa: CASSQDQGGQGNSPLHF
CDR3nt: TGCGCCAGCAGCCAAGATCAAGGGGGACAGGGGAATTCACCCCTCCACTTT

j_gene: TRBJ1-5
v_gene: TRBV19
d_gene: TRBD1
abundance: NA
CDR3aa: CASRLGTGNQPQHF
CDR3nt: TGTGCCAGTAGACTCGGGACAGGCAATCAGCCCCAGCATTTT

j_gene: TRBJ1-1
v_gene: TRBV2
d_gene: NA
abundance: NA
CDR3aa: CASRTSGGLKIGEAFF
CDR3nt: TGTGCCAGCAGGACCTCCGGGGGGCTGAAAATAGGTGAAGCTTTCTTT

j_gene: TRBJ1-5
v_gene: TRBV6-5
d_gene: TRBD1
abundance: NA
CDR3aa: CASSPGTGGQPQHF
CDR3nt: TGTGCCAGCAGTCCCGGGACAGGGGGCCAGCCCCAGCATTTT

j_gene: TRBJ1-2
v_gene: TRBV7-2
d_gene: TRBD1
abundance: NA
CDR3aa: CASSPFQGERYGYTF
CDR3nt: TGTGCCAGCAGCCCATTCCAGGGGGAGAGGTATGGCTACACCTTC

j_gene: TRBJ2-5
v_gene: TRBV5-4
d_gene: NA
abundance: NA
CDR3aa: CASSLAASALETQYF
CDR3nt: TGTGCCAGCAGCTTGGCGGCTAGCGCGCTAGAGACCCAGTACTTC

j_gene: TRBJ2-2
v_gene: TRBV9
d_gene: NA
abundance: NA
CDR3aa: CASSPRGANTGELFF
CDR3nt: TGTGCCAGCAGCCCGCGCGGGGCGAACACCGGGGAGCTGTTTTTT

j_gene: TRBJ1-3
v_gene: TRBV30
d_gene: TRBD1
abundance: NA
CDR3aa: CAWNQGATGNTIYF
CDR3nt: TGTGCCTGGAACCAGGGGGCCACTGGAAACACCATATATTTT

j_gene: TRBJ1-2
v_gene: TRBV6-5
d_gene: TRBD1
abundance: NA
CDR3aa: CASSPWDRGQGGYTF
CDR3nt: TGTGCCAGCAGTCCATGGGACAGGGGGCAGGGTGGCTACACCTTC